Following are 29 T cell receptor beta chains from one sample sequenced in a study of blood T cell repertoires in COVID-19. Here immunoSEQ multiplex PCR was the method, and the copy in TCRdb shows in-frame clones only, minus some. This sample has nearly 80,000 clones; 75% to 95% occur once, and the top ten carry around 0.77%. Sequencing used peripheral blood. These receptor sequences come from a woman aged 80 or over with acute or convalescent COVID-19.

The chain joins TRBV18 to TRBJ1-6; 9 nucleotides agree with TRBD1. In germline, CDR1 is KGHSH, CDR2 LQKENI. J lost 8 bases, V lost 1 base, and 0 bases had no gene match. The CDR3 extends over 14 amino acids. CDR3 amino acids: CASSPRDRDSPLHF. The CDR3 DNA reads as TGTGCCAGCTCACCACGGGACAGGGATTCACCCCTCCACTTT.

This sequence joins TRBV5-1 and TRBJ2-3, with D maybe TRBD1 (5 bases). Germline values: CDR1 SGHRS, CDR2 YFSETQ. There are 14 residues in the CDR3. The ends were cut back, 0 bases at V and 6 bases at J, with 11 bases in the middle. In DNA form, the CDR3 reads TGCGCCAGCAGCTTGGGCGCAGGGTCGGATACGCAGTATTTT. Protein: CASSLGAGSDTQYF.

The rearrangement joins TRBV4-2 to TRBJ1-1; D gene unclear. V was cut by 1 base and J by 2 bases, with 8 bases left in between. CDR3 length equals 14 residues. CDR1 and CDR2 (germline): LGHNA, YNFKEQ. CDR3 sequence (DNA): TGTGCCAGCAGCCAAGTAAGCGAAAACACTGAAGCTTTCTTT. This codes for CASSQVSENTEAFF.

V and J are TRBV6-2 or TRBV6-3 and TRBJ2-4; 7 bases align to TRBD1. This CDR3 comprises 18 residues. Germline trimming cut 2 bases from V and 0 bases from J; bases unmatched to any gene: 10. Germline V gene data show CDR1 as MNHEY and CDR2 as SVGEGT. DNA of the CDR3: TGTGCCAGCAGTTACACCGTTACAGGGGACGTAGCCAAAAACATTCAGTACTTC. Amino acid sequence: CASSYTVTGDVAKNIQYF.

J is TRBJ2-7 and V is TRBV6-1; D is unclear. Trimming stripped 2 bases from V and 0 bases from J, with 14 bases between. The CDR3 consists of 16 residues. Germline V gene lookup returns CDR1 MNHNS and CDR2 SASEGT. The CDR3 DNA reads as TGTGCCAGCAGTGAAAGGTTTGCGAGGAGCTCCTACGAGCAGTACTTC. As protein: CASSERFARSSYEQYF.

Comments on this clone: Its ends do not fully match the called genes, so a read error is possible. V usage is TRBV29-1 and J usage is TRBJ2-7; the D gene is possibly TRBD1 (6 bases). Per the germline V gene, CDR1 is SQVTM and CDR2 is ANQGSEA. The CDR3 extends over 12 amino acids. Written as DNA, the CDR3 is TGCAGCGTCGAAGGTGCAGGGGTCGAGCAGTACTTC. It specifies CSVEGAGVEQYF.

The chain employs TRBV4-1 and TRBJ2-5, with 7 bases fitting TRBD2. Trimming removed 3 bases from V and 2 bases from J; junction bases left unmatched: 9. There are 16 residues in the CDR3. In germline, CDR1 is MGHRA, CDR2 YSYEKL. The CDR3 nucleotides read TGCGCCAGCAGCCAGGGTGTCTCGCGGGGGCAAGAGACCCAGTACTTC. Amino acid sequence: CASSQGVSRGQETQYF.

As regards this clone: Other DNA sequences in this sample translate to the same CDR3. V gene TRBV12-3 or TRBV12-4 combines with J gene TRBJ1-1; the D gene is possibly TRBD1 (5 bases). CDR3 size: 13 residues. V was clipped by 5 bases and J by 2 bases, with 9 bases between them. This chain's CDR3 is CASSKTANTEAFF. The CDR3 nucleotides read TGTGCCAGCAGTAAGACAGCTAACACTGAAGCTTTCTTT.

The gene calls are TRBV3-1 (or the pseudogene TRBV3-2) and TRBJ1-6; TRBD1 is a possible D gene (6 bases). CDR1 and CDR2 (germline): LGHDT, YNNKEL (reference sequence). The V and J ends lost 4 bases and 6 bases respectively, with 19 bases between them. This CDR3 contains 17 residues. This CDR3 is CASSPPPGVGSNSPLHF. CDR3 in DNA: TGTGCCAGCAGCCCCCCCCCAGGGGTCGGTAGTAATTCACCCCTCCACTTT.

About this clone itself: At the DNA level, this CDR3 is encoded by other sequences in the same sample as well. This chain links TRBV28 with TRBJ1-2; D remains ambiguous. The CDR3 totals 12 residues. Germline-derived CDR1 and CDR2 are MDHEN and SYDVKM. Trimming pared 3 bases from V and 2 bases from J, leaving 4 bases between. In DNA, the CDR3 is TGTGCCAGCAGTTTGCAGAACTATGGCTACACCTTC. It is translated as CASSLQNYGYTF.

The chain employs TRBV2 and TRBJ2-1, with D unresolved. V was trimmed by 8 bases and J by 0 bases, leaving 14 bases between them. Germline V CDR1 and CDR2: SNHLY, FYNNEI. The CDR3 runs to 15 residues. The CDR3: CASLSDSSSYNEQFF. DNA of the CDR3: TGTGCCAGCCTAAGCGACTCAAGCTCCTACAATGAGCAGTTCTTC.

This chain uses TRBV7-9 with TRBJ2-1, with TRBD2 matching over 8 bases. Trimming took 5 bases from V and 4 from J; bases not matched to a gene: 13. CDR1 and CDR2 from the germline V gene are SEHNR and FQNEAQ (reference sequence). CDR3 length equals 17 residues. Here the CDR3 reads CASSQGLGRAGYNEQFF. The CDR3 region has the DNA TGTGCCAGCAGCCAAGGACTCGGGAGGGCCGGGTACAATGAGCAGTTCTTC. The full variable domain, with the rest looked up from reference TRBV7-9 and TRBJ2-1, is DTGVSQNPRHKITKRGQNVTFRCDPISEHNRLYWYRQTLGQGPEFLTYFQNEAQLEKSRLLSDRFSAERPKGSFSTLEIQRTEQGDSAMYLCASSQGLGRAGYNEQFFGPGTRLTVL.

The chain uses TRBV4-2 and TRBJ2-5; TRBD2 agrees at 14 bases. J was trimmed by 5 bases and V by 1 base; bases with no gene match: 3. CDR1 LGHNA and CDR2 YNFKEQ come from the germline V gene. The CDR3 length is 16 residues. The CDR3 sequence is CASSQGGLAGDETQYF. CDR3 DNA: TGTGCCAGCAGCCAAGGGGGACTAGCGGGAGATGAGACCCAGTACTTC.

The chain uses TRBV5-1 and TRBJ2-3; D unresolved. The CDR3 consists of 12 residues. Between the trimmed V and J ends, which lost 4 bases and 4 bases, there was a span of 7 bases. Per the germline V gene, CDR1 is SGHRS and CDR2 is YFSETQ. CDR3 DNA: TGCGCCAGCAGCCCAGATTCAGATACGCAGTATTTT. It yields the protein CASSPDSDTQYF. The full variable domain, completed using reference TRBV5-1 and TRBJ2-3, is KAGVTQTPRYLIKTRGQQVTLSCSPISGHRSVSWYQQTPGQGLQFLFEYFSETQRNKGNFPGRFSGRQFSNSRSEMNVSTLELGDSALYLCASSPDSDTQYFGPGTRLTVL.

V and J are TRBV3-1 (or the pseudogene TRBV3-2) and TRBJ2-2, with 8 positions matching TRBD1. The CDR3 spans 15 residues. J gave up 4 bases and V 4 bases, and 5 bases lay outside the gene matches. Looked up from germline, CDR1 is LGHDT and CDR2 is YNNKEL (reference sequence). CDR3 loop: CASSRGTGFTGELFF. The CDR3 region has the DNA TGTGCCAGCAGCCGCGGGACAGGATTCACCGGGGAGCTGTTTTTT.

The chain has TRBV5-6 and TRBJ2-3; 7 positions match TRBD1. The CDR3 sequence is 15 residues long. Germline V CDR1 and CDR2: SGHDT, YYEEEE. V trimming: 2 bases; J trimming: 1 base; junction bases outside the gene matches: 4. The CDR3 coding sequence is TGTGCCAGCAGCTTCCGGGACAGAGGCACAGATACGCAGTATTTT. It yields the protein CASSFRDRGTDTQYF. Together with reference TRBV5-6 and TRBJ2-3, the CDR3 gives the full variable domain: DAGVTQSPTHLIKTRGQQVTLRCSPKSGHDTVSWYQQALGQGPQFIFQYYEEEERQRGNFPDRFSGHQFPNYSSELNVNALLLGDSALYLCASSFRDRGTDTQYFGPGTRLTVL.

The table lists this clone with a count of one. The chain recombines TRBV10-2 with TRBJ2-1; D may be TRBD1 (5 bases). Germline V gene sequence: CDR1 WSHSY, CDR2 SAAADI. V was clipped by 8 bases and J by 9 bases, with 14 bases between them. This CDR3 contains 12 residues. CDR3 sequence reads: CASLGLRGEQFF. The DNA for the CDR3 is TGCGCCAGCTTGGGGTTAAGGGGTGAGCAGTTCTTC.

This chain connects TRBV18 to TRBJ2-3; 11 nucleotides match TRBD2. The ends lost 4 bases at V and 4 bases at J; junction bases unmatched: 7. CDR3 size: 16 residues. Germline CDR1 is KGHSH and CDR2 is LQKENI. The CDR3 region is CASSLAGGPLADTQYF. CDR3 in DNA: TGTGCCAGCTCACTAGCGGGGGGGCCATTGGCAGATACGCAGTATTTT.

This chain uses TRBV3-1 (or the pseudogene TRBV3-2) with TRBJ1-2; D is possibly TRBD1 (5 bases). Per germline, CDR1 LGHDT and CDR2 YNNKEL (reference sequence). V was pared by 3 bases and J by 6 bases, with 11 bases between. The CDR3 length is 13 residues. The CDR3 loop is CASSHTTGNGYTF. The CDR3 region has the DNA TGTGCCAGCAGCCATACTACAGGTAATGGCTACACCTTC.

V gene TRBV3-1 (or the pseudogene TRBV3-2) combines with J gene TRBJ2-5, with D tentatively TRBD2 (5 bases). Trimming pared 1 base from V and 4 bases from J, leaving 13 bases between. The germline V gene encodes CDR1 LGHDT and CDR2 YNNKEL (reference sequence). CDR3 length: 15 residues. The CDR3 DNA sequence: TGTGCCAGCAGCCAAGGACTGGGGAGTATAGAGACCCAGTACTTC. Its protein is CASSQGLGSIETQYF.

The V gene is TRBV11-2, the J gene TRBJ2-1, with D possibly being TRBD2 (6 bases). The length of the CDR3 is 13 residues. The V gene's germline CDR1 is SGHAT and CDR2 FQNNGV. Trimming stripped 1 base from V and 9 bases from J, with 10 bases between. For the CDR3, the DNA is TGTGCCAGCAGCTTAGCCGGGGGAAGTGAGCAGTTCTTC. It specifies CASSLAGGSEQFF.

The chain has TRBV12-3 or TRBV12-4 and TRBJ2-7; TRBD2 aligns across 7 bases. Trimming took 6 bases from V and 5 from J; bases not matched to a gene: 7. The CDR3 runs to 13 residues. The CDR3 coding sequence is TGTGCCAGCAGACTAGCGTTCAACAACGAGCAGTACTTC. It translates to CASRLAFNNEQYF.

The genes are TRBV25-1 and TRBJ2-7; D is undetermined. The CDR3 extends over 10 amino acids. From germline, CDR1 is MGHDK and CDR2 SYGVNS. V was shortened by 6 bases and J by 3 bases, with 3 bases between the two germline ends. CDR3 bases: TGTGCCAGCAGCTTCTACGAGCAGTACTTC. Amino acid sequence: CASSFYEQYF.

This sequence joins TRBV20-1 and TRBJ1-5, with 10 bases that match TRBD1. Germline V gene lookup returns CDR1 DFQATT and CDR2 SNEGSKA (reference sequence). The CDR3 covers 16 residues. V was pared by 3 bases and J by 2 bases, with 7 bases of the junction left unmatched. CDR3 region: CSASIRTGGGNQPQHF. CDR3 nucleotide sequence: TGCAGTGCTAGTATACGGACAGGGGGGGGCAATCAGCCCCAGCATTTT.

The rearrangement joins TRBV5-1 to TRBJ2-7; 9 nucleotides match TRBD2. CDR3 length: 15 amino acids. Germline V CDR1 and CDR2: SGHRS, YFSETQ. The V segment lost 3 bases and the J segment 6 bases; nucleotides outside the gene matches: 10. CDR3: CASSSQPSGESEQYF. The CDR3 DNA reads TGCGCCAGCAGCTCACAACCTAGCGGGGAGAGCGAGCAGTACTTC.

The chain recombines TRBV11-3 with TRBJ2-3, with 8 bases lining up with TRBD2. Trimming removed 4 bases from V and 4 bases from J; junction bases left unmatched: 4. This CDR3 region has 14 residues. Germline CDR1 and CDR2: SGHNT and YENEEA. CDR3 sequence: CASSSGLASDTQYF. CDR3 nucleotide sequence: TGTGCCAGCAGCTCTGGACTAGCTTCAGATACGCAGTATTTT.

V is TRBV7-3 and J is TRBJ2-2, with TRBD1 matching 7 bases. The CDR3 has 14 residues. The J segment lost 7 bases and the V segment lost 5 bases, leaving 7 bases of the junction unmatched. Germline values: CDR1 SGHTA, CDR2 FQGTGA. The CDR3 nucleotides read TGTGCCAGCAGCCCCGACAGGGTTGACGGGGAGCTGTTTTTT. Its translation is CASSPDRVDGELFF.

The chain carries TRBV5-1 and TRBJ1-2, with D hard to call. This CDR3 region has 12 residues. Trimming removed 0 bases from V and 7 bases from J, with 7 bases in between. Germline V lookup: CDR1 SGHRS, CDR2 YFSETQ. DNA for the CDR3: TGCGCCAGCAGCTTGGACCGGTTTGGCTACACCTTC. Encoded protein: CASSLDRFGYTF. Full variable domain (rest looked up from reference TRBV5-1 and TRBJ1-2): KAGVTQTPRYLIKTRGQQVTLSCSPISGHRSVSWYQQTPGQGLQFLFEYFSETQRNKGNFPGRFSGRQFSNSRSEMNVSTLELGDSALYLCASSLDRFGYTFGSGTRLTVV.

The gene calls are TRBV7-8 and TRBJ1-2, with a possible D match to TRBD1 (5 bases). This CDR3 contains 15 residues. Trimming pared 1 base from V and 5 bases from J, leaving 14 bases between. Germline assignment: CDR1 SGHVS and CDR2 FQNEAQ. The CDR3 sequence is CASSLVVSGVYGYTF. The CDR3 DNA follows: TGTGCCAGCAGCTTAGTAGTTTCGGGGGTTTATGGCTACACCTTC.